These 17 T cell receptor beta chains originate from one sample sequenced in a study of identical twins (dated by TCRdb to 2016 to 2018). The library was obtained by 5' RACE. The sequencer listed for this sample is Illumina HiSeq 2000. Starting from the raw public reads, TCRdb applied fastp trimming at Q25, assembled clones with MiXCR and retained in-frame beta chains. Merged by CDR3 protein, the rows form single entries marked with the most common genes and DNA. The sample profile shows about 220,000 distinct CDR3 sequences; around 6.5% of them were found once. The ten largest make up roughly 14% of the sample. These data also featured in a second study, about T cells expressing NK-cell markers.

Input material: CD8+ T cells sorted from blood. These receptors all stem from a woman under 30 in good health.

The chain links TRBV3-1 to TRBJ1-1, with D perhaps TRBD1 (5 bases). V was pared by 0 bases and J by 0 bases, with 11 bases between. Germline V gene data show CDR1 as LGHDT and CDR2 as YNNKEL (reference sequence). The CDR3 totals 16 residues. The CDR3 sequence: CASSQEAGHLNTEAFF. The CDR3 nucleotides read TGTGCCAGCAGCCAAGAGGCAGGGCACCTGAACACTGAAGCTTTCTTT.

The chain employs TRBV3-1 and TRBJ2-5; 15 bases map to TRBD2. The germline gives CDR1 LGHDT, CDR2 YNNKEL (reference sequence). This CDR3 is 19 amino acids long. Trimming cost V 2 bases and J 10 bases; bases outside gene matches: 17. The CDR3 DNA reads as TGTGCCAGCAGCCAAATAATCGAGAACTTGGGACTAGCGGGGGGAGGCCAGTACTTC. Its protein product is CASSQIIENLGLAGGGQYF.

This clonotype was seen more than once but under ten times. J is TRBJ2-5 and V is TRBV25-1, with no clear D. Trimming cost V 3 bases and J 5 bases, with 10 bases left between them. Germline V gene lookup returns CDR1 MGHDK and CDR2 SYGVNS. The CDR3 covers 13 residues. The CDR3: CASSDPGEETQYF. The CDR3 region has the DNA TGTGCCAGCAGTGATCCGGGCGAGGAGACCCAGTACTTC.

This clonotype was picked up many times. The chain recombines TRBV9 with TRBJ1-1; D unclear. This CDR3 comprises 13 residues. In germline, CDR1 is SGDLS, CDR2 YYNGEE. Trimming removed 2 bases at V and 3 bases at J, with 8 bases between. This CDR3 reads CASSVGGDTEAFF. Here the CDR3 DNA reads TGTGCCAGCAGCGTTGGCGGGGACACTGAAGCTTTCTTT.

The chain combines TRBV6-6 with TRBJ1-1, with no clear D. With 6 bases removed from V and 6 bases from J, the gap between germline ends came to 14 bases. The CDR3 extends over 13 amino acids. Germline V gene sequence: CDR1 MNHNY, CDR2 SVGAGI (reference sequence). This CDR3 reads CASSLARGAEAFF. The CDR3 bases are TGTGCCAGCAGCCTGGCGCGTGGAGCTGAAGCTTTCTTT.

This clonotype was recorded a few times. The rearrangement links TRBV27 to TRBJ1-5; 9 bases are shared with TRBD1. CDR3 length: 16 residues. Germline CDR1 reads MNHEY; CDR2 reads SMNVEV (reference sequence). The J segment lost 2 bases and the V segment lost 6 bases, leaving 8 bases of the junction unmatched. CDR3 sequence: CASSRTGGAGNQPQHF. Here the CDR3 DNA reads TGTGCCAGCAGCCGTACAGGGGGCGCGGGCAATCAGCCCCAGCATTTT.

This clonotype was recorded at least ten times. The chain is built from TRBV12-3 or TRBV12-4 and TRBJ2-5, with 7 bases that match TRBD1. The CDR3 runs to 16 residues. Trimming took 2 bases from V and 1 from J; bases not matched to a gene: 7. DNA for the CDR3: TGTGCCAGCAGTTTATCCGGGACAGACCTCCAAGAGACCCAGTACTTC. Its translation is CASSLSGTDLQETQYF.

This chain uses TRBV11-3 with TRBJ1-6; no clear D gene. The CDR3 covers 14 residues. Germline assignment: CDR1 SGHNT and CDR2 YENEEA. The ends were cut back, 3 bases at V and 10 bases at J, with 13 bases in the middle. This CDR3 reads CASSFPAANSPLHF. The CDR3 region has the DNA TGTGCCAGCAGCTTTCCGGCAGCTAACTCACCCCTCCACTTT.

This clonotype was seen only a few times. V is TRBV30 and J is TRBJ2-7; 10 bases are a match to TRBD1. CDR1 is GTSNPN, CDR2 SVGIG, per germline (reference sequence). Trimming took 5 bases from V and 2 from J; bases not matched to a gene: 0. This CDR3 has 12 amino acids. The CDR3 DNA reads TGTGCCTGGGGGACAGGGGCCTACGAGCAGTACTTC. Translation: CAWGTGAYEQYF.

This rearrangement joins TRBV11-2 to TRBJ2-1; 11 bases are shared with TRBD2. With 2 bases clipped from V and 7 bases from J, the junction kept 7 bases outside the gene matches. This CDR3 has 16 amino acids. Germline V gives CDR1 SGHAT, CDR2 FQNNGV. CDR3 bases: TGTGCCAGCAGCTTATTGACTAGCGGGATAGGGAATGAGCAGTTCTTC. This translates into CASSLLTSGIGNEQFF. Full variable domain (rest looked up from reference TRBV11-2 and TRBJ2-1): EAGVAQSPRYKIIEKRQSVAFWCNPISGHATLYWYQQILGQGPKLLIQFQNNGVVDDSQLPKDRFSAERLKGVDSTLKIQPAKLEDSAVYLCASSLLTSGIGNEQFFGPGTRLTVL.

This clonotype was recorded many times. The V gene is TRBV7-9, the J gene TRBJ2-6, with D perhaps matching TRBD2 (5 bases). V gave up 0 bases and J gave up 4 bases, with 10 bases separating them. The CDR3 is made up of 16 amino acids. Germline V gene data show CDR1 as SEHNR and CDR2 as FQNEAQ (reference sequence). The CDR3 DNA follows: TGTGCCAGCAGCTTAGCGGGAGTAGCCGGGGCCAACGTCCTGACTTTC. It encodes CASSLAGVAGANVLTF.

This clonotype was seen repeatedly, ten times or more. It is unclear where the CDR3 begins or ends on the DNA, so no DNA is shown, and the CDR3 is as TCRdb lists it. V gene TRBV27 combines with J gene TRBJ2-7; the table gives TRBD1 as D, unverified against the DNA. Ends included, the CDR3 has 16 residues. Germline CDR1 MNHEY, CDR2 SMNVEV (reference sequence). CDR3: CASSSSTGDTSYEQYF.

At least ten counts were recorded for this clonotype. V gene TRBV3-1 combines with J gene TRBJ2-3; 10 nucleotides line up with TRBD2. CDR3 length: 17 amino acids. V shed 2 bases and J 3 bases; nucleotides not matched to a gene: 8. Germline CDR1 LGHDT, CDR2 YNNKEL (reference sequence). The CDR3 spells CASSQWKRGGNTDTQYF. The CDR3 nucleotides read TGTGCCAGCAGCCAATGGAAGCGGGGGGGCAATACAGATACGCAGTATTTT.

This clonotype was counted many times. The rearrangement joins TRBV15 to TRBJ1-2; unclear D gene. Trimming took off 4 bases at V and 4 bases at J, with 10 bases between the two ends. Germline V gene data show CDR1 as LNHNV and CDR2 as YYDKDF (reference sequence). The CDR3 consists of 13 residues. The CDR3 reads CATSMRILYGYTF. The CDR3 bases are TGTGCCACCAGCATGCGCATACTCTATGGCTACACCTTC.

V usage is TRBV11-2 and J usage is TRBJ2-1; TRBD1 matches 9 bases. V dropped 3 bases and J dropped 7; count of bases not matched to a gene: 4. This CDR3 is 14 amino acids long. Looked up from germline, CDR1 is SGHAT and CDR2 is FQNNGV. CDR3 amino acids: CASSFGTGKNEQFF. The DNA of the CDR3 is TGTGCCAGCAGCTTCGGGACAGGGAAGAATGAGCAGTTCTTC.

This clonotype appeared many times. The CDR3 region has the DNA TGCAGCGTTGAAGGCATGTGGGAGAATCAAGAGACCCAGTACTTC. Encoded protein: CSVEGMWENQETQYF. The genes are TRBV29-1 and TRBJ2-5; tentative D call: TRBD2 (5 bases). The CDR3 extends over 15 amino acids. V was shortened by 1 base and J by 2 bases, with 14 bases between the two germline ends. Germline CDR1 reads SQVTM; CDR2 reads ANQGSEA.

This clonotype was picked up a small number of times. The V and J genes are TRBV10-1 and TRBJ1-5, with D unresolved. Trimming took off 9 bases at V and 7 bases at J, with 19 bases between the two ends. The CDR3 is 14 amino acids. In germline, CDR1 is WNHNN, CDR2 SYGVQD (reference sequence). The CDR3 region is CARSLGGEDQPQHF. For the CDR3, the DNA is TGCGCCAGGTCATTGGGAGGAGAGGACCAGCCCCAGCATTTT.